These 8 T cell receptor beta chains originate from one sample sequenced in a study of human T cells and chemical hapten exposure (dated by TCRdb to the early 2020s). Libraries were made using RACE. Sequenced on a NextSeq 500. The public reads were reanalyzed by TCRdb: fastp trimming at Q25, MiXCR alignment, in-frame beta chains only. All rows with the same CDR3 protein become a single entry with the most common DNA and genes. The sample has about 90,000 distinct CDR3 sequences on record, 10% of them singletons. The top ten constitute around 2.3% of the sample. The time point label, as the study defines it: patch test 1, 2 weeks after DPC sensitization. Interpreted using the paper, the treatment or condition label stands for: therapeutic diphenylcyclopropenone sensitization with weekly scalp DPC. Sample: whole blood, taken in connection with sensitization to the hapten diphenylcyclopropenone (DPC). These receptors all come from a man between 35 and 55 years old with alopecia areata. Some clones in this sample may be carry-over from other donors' samples.

In this sample, this clonotype turned up a few times. The rearrangement uses TRBV7-8 and TRBJ1-4; perhaps TRBD1 as D (6 bases). Germline-derived CDR1 and CDR2 are SGHVS and FQNEAQ. The CDR3 sequence is 15 residues long. V lost 5 bases, J lost 7 bases, and 17 bases lay in between. The CDR3 nucleotides are TGTGCCAGCAGCGCCCCGACAGGAGGGGGTGAAAAACTGTTTTTT. Translated: CASSAPTGGGEKLFF. Based on the CDR3 plus reference TRBV7-8 and TRBJ1-4, the full variable domain is GAGVSQSPRYKVAKRGQDVALRCDPISGHVSLFWYQQALGQGPEFLTYFQNEAQLDKSGLPSDRFFAERPEGSVSTLKIQRTQQEDSAVYLCASSAPTGGGEKLFFGSGTQLSVL.

This clonotype was seen a handful of times. The chain is built from TRBV5-6 and TRBJ1-1; D gene uncertain. This CDR3 is built from 15 residues. Between the trimmed V and J ends, which lost 5 bases and 0 bases, there was a span of 14 bases. Germline V gene data show CDR1 as SGHDT and CDR2 as YYEEEE. Here the CDR3 DNA reads TGTGCCAGCAGTACAAGACCGACCGTGAACACTGAAGCTTTCTTT. Encoded protein: CASSTRPTVNTEAFF.

This chain joins TRBV10-3 and TRBJ2-3; D gene ambiguous. With 0 bases removed from V and 6 bases from J, the gap between germline ends came to 10 bases. Germline CDR1 and CDR2: ENHRY and SYGVKD. The CDR3 spans 14 residues. This chain's CDR3 is CAISESPTLDTQYF. The CDR3 coding sequence is TGTGCCATCAGTGAGTCGCCTACCCTGGATACGCAGTATTTT.

The chain links TRBV4-1 to TRBJ1-5, with D perhaps TRBD1 (5 bases). CDR3 length equals 15 residues. The V end was cut by 0 bases, the J end by 11 bases, with 17 bases between. Looked up from germline, CDR1 is MGHRA and CDR2 is YSYEKL. CDR3 coding DNA: TGCGCCAGCAGCCAAGATCGGGCAGGGATCGGAGCCCAGCATTTT. This codes for CASSQDRAGIGAQHF.

This clonotype has a handful of counts. The chain combines TRBV20-1 with TRBJ2-1; D not certain. This CDR3 spans 11 amino acids. V was pared by 4 bases and J by 8 bases, with 9 bases between. Germline CDR1 reads DFQATT; CDR2 reads SNEGSKA (reference sequence). CDR3 loop: CSATYSHEQFF. The CDR3 nucleotides read TGCAGTGCTACCTACTCCCATGAGCAGTTCTTC.

The chain is built from TRBV2 and TRBJ1-5; TRBD1 aligns across 7 bases. CDR3 length equals 14 residues. J gave up 3 bases and V 6 bases, and 5 bases lay outside the gene matches. Germline V gene sequence: CDR1 SNHLY, CDR2 FYNNEI. CDR3 nucleotide sequence: TGTGCCAGCAGATCCGACAGGGACAATCAGCCCCAGCATTTT. Encoded protein: CASRSDRDNQPQHF. Full variable domain (missing parts from reference TRBV2 and TRBJ1-5): EPEVTQTPSHQVTQMGQEVILRCVPISNHLYFYWYRQILGQKVEFLVSFYNNEISEKSEIFDDQFSVERPDGSNFTLKIRSTKLEDSAMYFCASRSDRDNQPQHFGDGTRLSIL.

This clonotype showed up just a few times. V and J are TRBV6-6 and TRBJ2-7, with a weak D call TRBD2 (6 bases). V was pared by 7 bases and J by 6 bases, with 19 bases between. The CDR3 totals 14 residues. In germline, CDR1 is MNHNY, CDR2 SVGAGI (reference sequence). The CDR3: CASTLAEGRAEQYV. DNA for the CDR3: TGTGCCAGCACCCTCGCGGAGGGTAGGGCCGAGCAGTACGTC.

This clonotype was picked up many times. One junction end disagrees with the germline gene, perhaps due to a read error. V and J are TRBV20-1 and TRBJ2-2; no firm D call. The CDR3 has 9 residues. The V gene's germline CDR1 is DFQATT and CDR2 SNEGSKA (reference sequence). This chain's CDR3 is CGRTGELFF. CDR3 sequence (DNA): TGTGGTCGGACCGGGGAGCTGTTTTTT.